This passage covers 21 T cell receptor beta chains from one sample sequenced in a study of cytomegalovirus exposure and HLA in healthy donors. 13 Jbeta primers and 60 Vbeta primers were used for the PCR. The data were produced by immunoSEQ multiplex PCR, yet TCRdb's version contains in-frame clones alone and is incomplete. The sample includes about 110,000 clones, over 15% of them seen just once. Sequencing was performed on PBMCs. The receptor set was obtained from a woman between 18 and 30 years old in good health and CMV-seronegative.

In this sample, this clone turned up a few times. CDR3 coding DNA: TGTGCCAGCAGTCACAGGGCGGGAGGGGCAGATACGCAGTATTTT. It specifies CASSHRAGGADTQYF. The chain employs TRBV27 and TRBJ2-3; TRBD2 aligns across 9 bases. Germline assignment: CDR1 MNHEY and CDR2 SMNVEV (reference sequence). The CDR3 runs to 15 residues. J gave up 4 bases and V 5 bases, and 7 bases lay outside the gene matches.

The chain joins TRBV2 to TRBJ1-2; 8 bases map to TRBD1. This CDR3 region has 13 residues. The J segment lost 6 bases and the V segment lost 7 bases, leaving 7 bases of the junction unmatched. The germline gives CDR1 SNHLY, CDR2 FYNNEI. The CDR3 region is CASIRTGKNGYTF. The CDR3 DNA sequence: TGTGCCAGCATTCGGACAGGGAAGAATGGCTACACCTTC.

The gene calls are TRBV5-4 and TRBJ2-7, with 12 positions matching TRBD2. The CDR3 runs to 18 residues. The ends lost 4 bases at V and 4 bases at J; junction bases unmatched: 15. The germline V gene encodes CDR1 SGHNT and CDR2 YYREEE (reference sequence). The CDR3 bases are TGTGCCAGCAGCCAAACCGGACCCCTAGCGGGAGGGTCGTACGAGCAGTACTTC. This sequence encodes CASSQTGPLAGGSYEQYF.

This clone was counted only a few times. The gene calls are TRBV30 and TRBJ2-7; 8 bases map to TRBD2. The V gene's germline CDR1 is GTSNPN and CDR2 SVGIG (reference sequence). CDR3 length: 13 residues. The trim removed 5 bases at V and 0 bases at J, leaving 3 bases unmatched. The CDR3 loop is CAWDSGDSYEQYF. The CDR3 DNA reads TGTGCCTGGGATAGCGGGGACTCCTACGAGCAGTACTTC.

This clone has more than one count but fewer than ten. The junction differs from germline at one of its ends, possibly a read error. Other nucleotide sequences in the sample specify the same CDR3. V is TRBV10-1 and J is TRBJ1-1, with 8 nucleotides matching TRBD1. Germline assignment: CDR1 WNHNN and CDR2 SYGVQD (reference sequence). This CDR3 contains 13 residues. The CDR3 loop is CASSDRGETEAFF. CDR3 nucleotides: TGCGCCAGCAGCGACAGGGGTGAGACTGAGGCTTTCTTT.

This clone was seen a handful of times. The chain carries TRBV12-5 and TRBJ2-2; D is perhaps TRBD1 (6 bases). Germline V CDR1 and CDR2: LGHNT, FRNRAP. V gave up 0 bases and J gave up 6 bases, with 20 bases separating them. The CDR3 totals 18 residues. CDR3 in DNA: TGTGCTAGTGGTTTGGTATTTCTAGGACAGCCGGATCCCGGGGAGCTGTTTTTT. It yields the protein CASGLVFLGQPDPGELFF.

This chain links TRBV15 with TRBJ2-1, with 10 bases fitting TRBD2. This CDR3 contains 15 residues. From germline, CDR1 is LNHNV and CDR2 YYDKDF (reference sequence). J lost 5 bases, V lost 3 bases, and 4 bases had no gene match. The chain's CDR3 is CATSSRTSGNNEQFF. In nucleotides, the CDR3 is TGTGCCACCAGCAGTAGGACTAGCGGTAACAATGAGCAGTTCTTC.

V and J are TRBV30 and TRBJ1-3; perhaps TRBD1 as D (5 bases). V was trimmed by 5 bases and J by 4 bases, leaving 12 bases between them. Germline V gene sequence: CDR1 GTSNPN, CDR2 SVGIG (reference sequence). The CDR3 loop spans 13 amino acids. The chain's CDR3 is CAWGHSGGNTIYF. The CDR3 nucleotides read TGTGCCTGGGGACACTCTGGGGGAAACACCATATATTTT.

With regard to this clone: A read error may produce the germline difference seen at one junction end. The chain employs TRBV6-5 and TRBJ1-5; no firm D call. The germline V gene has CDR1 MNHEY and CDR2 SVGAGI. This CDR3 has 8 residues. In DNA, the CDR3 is TGTGCCAGCAAGGAGGCAGTTTTT. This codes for CASKEAVF.

CDR3 in amino acids: CASLFDRGGETQYF. The DNA for the CDR3 is TGTGCCAGCCTATTCGACAGGGGGGGAGAGACCCAGTACTTC. The V gene is TRBV2, the J gene TRBJ2-5; TRBD1 aligns across 9 bases. The junction had 8 bases not matched to a gene; V was cut back by 8 bases and J by 4 bases. This CDR3 is built from 14 residues. Per the germline V gene, CDR1 is SNHLY and CDR2 is FYNNEI.

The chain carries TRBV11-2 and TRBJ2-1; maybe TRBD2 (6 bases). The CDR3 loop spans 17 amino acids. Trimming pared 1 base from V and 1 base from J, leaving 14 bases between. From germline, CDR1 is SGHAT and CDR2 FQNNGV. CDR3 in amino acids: CASSLGVGGNSYNEQFF. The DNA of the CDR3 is TGTGCCAGCAGCTTAGGCGTCGGCGGGAATTCCTACAATGAGCAGTTCTTC.

This CDR3 reads CASSLRGHYGYTF. The CDR3 DNA sequence: TGTGCCAGCAGCTTAAGGGGGCACTATGGCTACACCTTC. The chain employs TRBV5-6 and TRBJ1-2; 7 bases map to TRBD1. Per the germline V gene, CDR1 is SGHDT and CDR2 is YYEEEE. V dropped 2 bases and J dropped 3; count of bases not matched to a gene: 1. The CDR3 extends over 13 amino acids.

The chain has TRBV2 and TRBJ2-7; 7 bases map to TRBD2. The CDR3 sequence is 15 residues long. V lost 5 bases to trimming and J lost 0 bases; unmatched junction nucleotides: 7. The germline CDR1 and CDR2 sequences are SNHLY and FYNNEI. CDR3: CASSSAAGNSYEQYF. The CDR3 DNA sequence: TGTGCCAGCAGTTCCGCAGCGGGGAACTCCTACGAGCAGTACTTC.

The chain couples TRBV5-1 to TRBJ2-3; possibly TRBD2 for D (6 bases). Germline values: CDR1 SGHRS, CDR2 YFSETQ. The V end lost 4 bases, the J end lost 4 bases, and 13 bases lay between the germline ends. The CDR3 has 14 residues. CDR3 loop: CASSPTSVADTQYF. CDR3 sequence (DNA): TGCGCCAGCAGCCCGACTAGTGTAGCAGATACGCAGTATTTT.

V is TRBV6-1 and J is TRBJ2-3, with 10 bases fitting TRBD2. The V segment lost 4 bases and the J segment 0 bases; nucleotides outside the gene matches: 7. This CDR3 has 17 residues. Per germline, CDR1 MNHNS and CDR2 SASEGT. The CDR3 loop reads CASSALSGGLSTDTQYF. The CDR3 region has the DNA TGTGCCAGCAGTGCTCTTAGCGGGGGGCTGAGCACAGATACGCAGTATTTT.

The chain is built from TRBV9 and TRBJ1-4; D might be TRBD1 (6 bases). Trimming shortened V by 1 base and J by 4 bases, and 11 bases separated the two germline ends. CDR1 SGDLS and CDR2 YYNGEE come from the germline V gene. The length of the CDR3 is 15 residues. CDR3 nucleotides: TGTGCCAGCAGCGTATATGGGGGCGATAATGAAAAACTGTTTTTT. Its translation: CASSVYGGDNEKLFF.

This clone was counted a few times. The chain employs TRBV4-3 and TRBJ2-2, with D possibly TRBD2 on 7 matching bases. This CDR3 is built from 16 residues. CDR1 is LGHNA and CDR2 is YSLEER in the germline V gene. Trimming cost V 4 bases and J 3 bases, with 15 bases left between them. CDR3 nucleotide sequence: TGCGCCAGCAGCCCCCGTGGGGGGGCGGACACCGGGGAGCTGTTTTTT. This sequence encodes CASSPRGGADTGELFF.

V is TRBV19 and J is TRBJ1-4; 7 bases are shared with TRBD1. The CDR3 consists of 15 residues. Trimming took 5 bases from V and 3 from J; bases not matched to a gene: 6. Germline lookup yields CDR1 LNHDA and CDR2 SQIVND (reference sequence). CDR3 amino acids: CASSPSGTANEKLFF. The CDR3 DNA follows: TGTGCCAGTAGTCCCTCCGGGACAGCTAATGAAAAACTGTTTTTT.

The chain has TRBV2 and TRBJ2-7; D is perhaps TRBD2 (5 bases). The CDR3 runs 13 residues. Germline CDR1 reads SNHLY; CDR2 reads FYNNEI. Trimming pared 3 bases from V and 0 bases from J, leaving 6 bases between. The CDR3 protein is CASSDGLSYEQYF. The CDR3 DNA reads TGTGCCAGCAGTGACGGACTCTCCTACGAGCAGTACTTC.

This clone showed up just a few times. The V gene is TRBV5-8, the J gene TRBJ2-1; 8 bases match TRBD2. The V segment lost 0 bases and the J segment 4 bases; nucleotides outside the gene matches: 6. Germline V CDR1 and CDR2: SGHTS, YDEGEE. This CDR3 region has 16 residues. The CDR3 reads CASSLELAEIYNEQFF. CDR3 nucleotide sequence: TGTGCCAGCAGCTTGGAACTAGCGGAGATATACAATGAGCAGTTCTTC.

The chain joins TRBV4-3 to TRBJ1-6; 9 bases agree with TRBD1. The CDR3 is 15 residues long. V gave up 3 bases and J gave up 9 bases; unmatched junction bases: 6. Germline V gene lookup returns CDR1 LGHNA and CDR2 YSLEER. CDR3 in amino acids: CASSQLQGASSPLHF. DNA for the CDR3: TGCGCCAGCAGCCAGCTACAGGGGGCCAGTTCACCCCTCCACTTT.